Listed here are 27 T cell receptor beta chains from one sample, sequenced in a study of CD4+ T cells in melanoma. Only in-frame clones appear in the TCRdb table, and some are missing; sequencing was by immunoSEQ multiplex PCR. Seen here are about 140,000 clones, 85% to 95% observed once, and the top ten hold more than 1.5%. These TCRs come from a human donor with melanoma.

This rearrangement joins TRBV5-1 to TRBJ2-1; 9 nucleotides agree with TRBD2. The V segment lost 6 bases and the J segment 7 bases; nucleotides outside the gene matches: 14. Germline V gene sequence: CDR1 SGHRS, CDR2 YFSETQ. This CDR3 is built from 16 residues. The CDR3 region is CASKLASGGRLNEQFF. CDR3 DNA: TGCGCCAGCAAGCTCGCAAGCGGGGGGCGTTTGAATGAGCAGTTCTTC.

The chain employs TRBV19 and TRBJ1-1; D is unclear. The CDR3 length is 14 residues. V shed 6 bases and J shed 0 bases, with 11 bases lying between them. CDR1 and CDR2 from the germline V gene are LNHDA and SQIVND (reference sequence). The CDR3 sequence: CASSPGILNTEAFF. The CDR3 DNA sequence: TGTGCCAGTAGCCCGGGGATTCTGAACACTGAAGCTTTCTTT.

V usage is TRBV6-6 and J usage is TRBJ1-6; weak D call: TRBD1 (6 bases). The V end lost 6 bases, the J end lost 10 bases, and 16 bases lay between the germline ends. Germline V gene lookup returns CDR1 MNHNY and CDR2 SVGAGI (reference sequence). The CDR3 runs 14 residues. The CDR3: CASSLGQPPSPLHF. The DNA for the CDR3 is TGTGCCAGCAGCCTAGGACAGCCCCCATCACCCCTCCACTTT.

The chain links TRBV7-2 to TRBJ1-5; D is possibly TRBD1 (6 bases). Trimming cost V 1 base and J 3 bases, with 16 bases left between them. This CDR3 contains 17 residues. Germline CDR1 is SGHTA and CDR2 is FQGNSA. The CDR3 region has the DNA TGTGCCAGCAGCTTAGACGGCAGGGGCGGGGTCAATCAGCCCCAGCATTTT. Residues: CASSLDGRGGVNQPQHF.

This chain connects TRBV5-3 to TRBJ1-6; D gene uncertain. TRBV5-3 is an ORF, with its function uncertain. The V end lost 0 bases, the J end lost 7 bases, and 17 bases lay between the germline ends. The CDR3 has 17 residues. The CDR3 is CARSLVGVRPNNSPLHF. The CDR3, as DNA: TGTGCCAGAAGCTTGGTTGGTGTCAGACCAAACAATTCACCCCTCCACTTT.

CDR3 nucleotide sequence: TGTGCCAGCAGCTTACGGGGGGGCCTGGGTACAGATACGCAGTATTTT. This gives the protein CASSLRGGLGTDTQYF. The chain uses TRBV7-9 and TRBJ2-3, with 8 bases lining up with TRBD2. Trimming at V came to 2 bases and at J to 3 bases, leaving 7 bases not matched to a gene. The CDR3 extends over 16 amino acids. Germline V gives CDR1 SEHNR, CDR2 FQNEAQ (reference sequence). Full variable domain (missing parts from reference TRBV7-9 and TRBJ2-3): DTGVSQNPRHKITKRGQNVTFRCDPISEHNRLYWYRQTLGQGPEFLTYFQNEAQLEKSRLLSDRFSAERPKGSFSTLEIQRTEQGDSAMYLCASSLRGGLGTDTQYFGPGTRLTVL.

This clone appeared once. V gene TRBV10-3 combines with J gene TRBJ2-5, with TRBD1 matching over 9 bases. Germline V lookup: CDR1 ENHRY, CDR2 SYGVKD. The V segment lost 10 bases and the J segment 3 bases; nucleotides outside the gene matches: 9. CDR3 length equals 14 residues. CDR3 loop: CATGGTGGEETQYF. The CDR3 DNA reads TGTGCCACCGGGGGCACAGGGGGCGAAGAGACCCAGTACTTC.

V and J are TRBV5-4 and TRBJ2-5; 13 nucleotides align to TRBD2. Germline V lookup: CDR1 SGHNT, CDR2 YYREEE (reference sequence). CDR3 length: 15 residues. V lost 0 bases to trimming and J lost 8 bases; unmatched junction nucleotides: 4. Written as DNA, the CDR3 is TGTGCCAGCAGCTTGGGGACTAGCGGGGGTAATACCCAGTACTTC. Its protein is CASSLGTSGGNTQYF.

This chain links TRBV11-2 with TRBJ2-7; 9 nucleotides line up with TRBD2. Germline CDR1 and CDR2: SGHAT and FQNNGV. With V trimmed by 3 bases and J by 11 bases, 8 bases remained unmatched. The CDR3 is 13 amino acids. CDR3 region: CASSFLAGAREYF. CDR3 nucleotides: TGTGCCAGCAGCTTCTTAGCGGGGGCGCGCGAGTACTTC.

This chain links TRBV6-1 with TRBJ2-7; TRBD1 matches at 7 bases. Losses at the gene ends were 11 bases for V and 6 bases for J; bases not matched to a gene: 7. CDR3 length: 11 residues. Germline CDR1 and CDR2: MNHNS and SASEGT. The CDR3 DNA sequence: TGTGCCGCGACAGGGTTGGCCGAGCAGTACTTC. Encoded protein: CAATGLAEQYF.

The chain uses TRBV5-6 and TRBJ1-2; tentative D call: TRBD1 (6 bases). With 1 base removed from V and 4 bases from J, the gap between germline ends came to 17 bases. Germline CDR1 is SGHDT and CDR2 is YYEEEE. The CDR3 has 16 amino acids. The CDR3 DNA reads TGTGCCAGCAGCTTGCCCCGACAGGACCGCGGCTATGGCTACACCTTC. It yields the protein CASSLPRQDRGYGYTF. The entire variable domain, with the rest obtained from reference TRBV5-6 and TRBJ1-2, is as follows: DAGVTQSPTHLIKTRGQQVTLRCSPKSGHDTVSWYQQALGQGPQFIFQYYEEEERQRGNFPDRFSGHQFPNYSSELNVNALLLGDSALYLCASSLPRQDRGYGYTFGSGTRLTVV.

This rearrangement joins TRBV2 to TRBJ1-5, with TRBD1 matching over 8 bases. J was trimmed by 1 base and V by 6 bases; bases with no gene match: 8. In germline, CDR1 is SNHLY, CDR2 FYNNEI. The CDR3 runs 16 residues. The CDR3: CASRSGQGLSNQPQHF. CDR3 sequence (DNA): TGTGCCAGCAGGTCCGGACAGGGACTAAGCAATCAGCCCCAGCATTTT. The full variable domain, with the rest looked up from reference TRBV2 and TRBJ1-5, is EPEVTQTPSHQVTQMGQEVILRCVPISNHLYFYWYRQILGQKVEFLVSFYNNEISEKSEIFDDQFSVERPDGSNFTLKIRSTKLEDSAMYFCASRSGQGLSNQPQHFGDGTRLSIL.

This chain links TRBV29-1 with TRBJ2-5, with 8 bases lining up with TRBD1. The assigned J gene may be wrong: the sequence end matches TRBJ2-7 better. CDR1 is SQVTM and CDR2 is ANQGSEA in the germline V gene. The length of the CDR3 is 13 residues. CDR3 bases: TGCAGCGTTGTCCGGGTACAGGGGGTCGAGCAGTACTTC. It is translated as CSVVRVQGVEQYF.

The CDR3 region has the DNA TGTGCCAGCAGCGGACGCGGGCCACAAAACATCTATAATTCACCCCTCCACTTT. Translation gives CASSGRGPQNIYNSPLHF. The V call is TRBV7-2, the J call TRBJ1-6; D is uncertain. Trimming removed 5 bases from V and 3 bases from J, with 20 bases in between. This CDR3 has 18 amino acids. The germline gives CDR1 SGHTA, CDR2 FQGNSA.

The J gene is TRBJ1-2, the V gene TRBV19, with D uncertain. The CDR3 totals 14 residues. The V end was cut by 5 bases, the J end by 4 bases, with 14 bases between. The germline V gene has CDR1 LNHDA and CDR2 SQIVND (reference sequence). CDR3 in DNA: TGTGCCAGTAGTCCCGGGGTGGTGGTCTATGGCTACACCTTC. Translated, it gives CASSPGVVVYGYTF.

The chain uses TRBV27 and TRBJ2-7; possible D gene TRBD1, 5 bases. Trimming removed 2 bases from V and 2 bases from J, with 7 bases in between. The CDR3 contains 13 residues. Germline V gives CDR1 MNHEY, CDR2 SMNVEV (reference sequence). Here the CDR3 reads CASSLKTAYEQYF. The CDR3 DNA is TGTGCCAGCAGTTTAAAGACAGCCTACGAGCAGTACTTC.

This clone appeared once. The V gene is TRBV6-6, the J gene TRBJ2-7; D remains ambiguous. Between the trimmed V and J ends, which lost 6 bases and 5 bases, there was a span of 14 bases. The CDR3 runs 13 residues. Per the germline V gene, CDR1 is MNHNY and CDR2 is SVGAGI (reference sequence). This CDR3 reads CASRPAPRDEQYF. The CDR3 DNA reads TGTGCCAGCAGGCCCGCCCCTAGAGACGAGCAGTACTTC.

In the case of this clone: One junction end does not reproduce the germline sequence, and a read error may be involved. The chain carries TRBV7-7 and TRBJ2-3; no firm D call. The CDR3 contains 15 residues. Germline V gene sequence: CDR1 SSHAT, CDR2 FNYEAQ (reference sequence). CDR3: CASSLAGHSTDTQYF. In nucleotides, the CDR3 is TGTGCTAGCAGCTTAGCTGGGCACAGCACAGATACGCAGTATTTT.

The V and J genes are TRBV18 and TRBJ1-1; the D gene is possibly TRBD1 (6 bases). The CDR3 is 18 residues long. Trimming removed 0 bases at V and 4 bases at J, with 21 bases between. Germline V gives CDR1 KGHSH, CDR2 LQKENI. This CDR3 is CASSPPIGRGLLSTEAFF. The CDR3 bases are TGTGCCAGCTCACCACCGATTGGCAGGGGACTCCTAAGCACTGAAGCTTTCTTT. The whole variable domain, filled in from reference TRBV18 and TRBJ1-1, reads NAGVMQNPRHLVRRRGQEARLRCSPMKGHSHVYWYRQLPEEGLKFMVYLQKENIIDESGMPKERFSAEFPKEGPSILRIQQVVRGDSAAYFCASSPPIGRGLLSTEAFFGQGTRLTVV.

The chain couples TRBV6-1 to TRBJ1-1; D gene uncertain. The CDR3 length is 12 residues. Trimming removed 8 bases at V and 5 bases at J, with 12 bases between. Germline-derived CDR1 and CDR2 are MNHNS and SASEGT. This chain's CDR3 is CASLVYLTEAFF. CDR3 DNA: TGTGCCAGCCTCGTGTATTTAACTGAAGCTTTCTTT.

The chain has TRBV29-1 and TRBJ2-7, with 8 nucleotides matching TRBD2. The germline gives CDR1 SQVTM, CDR2 ANQGSEA. This CDR3 spans 13 amino acids. V shed 4 bases and J 3 bases; nucleotides not matched to a gene: 5. CDR3 sequence (DNA): TGCAGCGTTGTTCTAGCGGGTAACTACGAGCAGTACTTC. It encodes CSVVLAGNYEQYF.

The chain uses TRBV10-1 and TRBJ2-1; 10 bases are a match to TRBD1. CDR3 length equals 15 residues. V lost 5 bases to trimming and J lost 1 base; unmatched junction nucleotides: 2. Per germline, CDR1 WNHNN and CDR2 SYGVQD (reference sequence). The CDR3 reads CASSRTGGSYNEQFF. The CDR3, as DNA: TGCGCCAGCAGTAGGACAGGGGGGTCCTACAATGAGCAGTTCTTC.

The rearrangement links TRBV27 to TRBJ2-1; 11 bases align to TRBD1. Germline loops: CDR1 MNHEY, CDR2 SMNVEV (reference sequence). The ends lost 6 bases at V and 4 bases at J; junction bases unmatched: 5. The CDR3 spans 15 residues. The CDR3 region has the DNA TGTGCCAGCAGCTCCGGGACAGGGGGGTACAATGAGCAGTTCTTC. Protein product: CASSSGTGGYNEQFF.

This sequence joins TRBV6-1 and TRBJ1-6; 7 bases fit TRBD1. The junction had 11 bases not matched to a gene; V was cut back by 10 bases and J by 5 bases. Germline loops: CDR1 MNHNS, CDR2 SASEGT. The CDR3 covers 15 residues. CDR3 nucleotides: TGTGCCACCTCACGGGGGACAGCGGATAATTCACCCCTCCACTTT. This encodes CATSRGTADNSPLHF.

This chain joins TRBV4-2 and TRBJ1-4; 9 nucleotides match TRBD1. The CDR3 is 17 residues long. V shed 4 bases and J 7 bases; nucleotides not matched to a gene: 13. Germline V gives CDR1 LGHNA, CDR2 YNFKEQ. CDR3 amino acids: CASSRLPAGQGGEKLFF. The DNA for the CDR3 is TGTGCCAGCAGCCGCCTGCCTGCGGGACAGGGAGGTGAAAAACTGTTTTTT.

This chain links TRBV29-1 with TRBJ1-3; D gene unclear. Germline V gene lookup returns CDR1 SQVTM and CDR2 ANQGSEA. This CDR3 contains 11 residues. V lost 5 bases, J lost 0 bases, and 2 bases lay in between. For the CDR3, the DNA is TGCAGCGTTTACTCTGGAAACACCATATATTTT. Amino acid sequence: CSVYSGNTIYF.

The gene calls are TRBV19 and TRBJ1-5, with no clear D. Trimming removed 3 bases at V and 2 bases at J, with 11 bases between. CDR3 length: 15 residues. Germline V gene data show CDR1 as LNHDA and CDR2 as SQIVND (reference sequence). In DNA, the CDR3 is TGTGCCAGTAGTATTTGGCCTTGGGGCAATCAGCCCCAGCATTTT. It is translated as CASSIWPWGNQPQHF.